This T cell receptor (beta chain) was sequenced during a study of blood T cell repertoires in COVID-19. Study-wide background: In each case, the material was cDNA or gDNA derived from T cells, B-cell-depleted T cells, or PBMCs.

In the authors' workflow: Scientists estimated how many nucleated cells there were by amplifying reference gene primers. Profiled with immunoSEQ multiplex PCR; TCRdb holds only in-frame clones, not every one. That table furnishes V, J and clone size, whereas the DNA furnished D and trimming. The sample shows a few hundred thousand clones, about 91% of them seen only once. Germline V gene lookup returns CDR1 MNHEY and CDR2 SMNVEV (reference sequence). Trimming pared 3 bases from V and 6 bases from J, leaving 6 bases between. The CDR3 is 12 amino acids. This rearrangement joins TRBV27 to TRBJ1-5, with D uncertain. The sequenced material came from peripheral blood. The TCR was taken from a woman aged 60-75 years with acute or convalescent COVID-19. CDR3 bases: TGTGCCAGCAGTTTCGGTGGTCAGCCCCAGCATTTT. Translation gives CASSFGGQPQHF.